Shown below are 29 T cell receptor beta chains from a single sample sequenced in a study of CD8 T cells in ankylosing spondylitis. Study findings and constraints: Among TCR beta sequences, a motif of several highly homologous variants appeared characteristic of ankylosing spondylitis blood.

No antigen has been assigned to these receptors. MiXCR was run by TCRdb on the 5' RACE reads, yielding one entry per CDR3 protein. The sample lists about 420,000 distinct CDR3 sequences, around 20% seen once, with around 16% in the top ten. Sequenced: blood, either unsorted or a sorted T cell fraction (not recorded which). These receptors all come from a male donor with ankylosing spondylitis.

Only a few counts were recorded for this clonotype. The genes are TRBV18 and TRBJ2-3; no firm D call. The V end was cut by 5 bases, the J end by 2 bases, with 11 bases between. CDR3 length: 14 residues. Germline V gene sequence: CDR1 KGHSH, CDR2 LQKENI. The CDR3 DNA reads TGTGCCAGCTCAAGGGCAGACCTCACAGATACGCAGTATTTT. Amino acid sequence: CASSRADLTDTQYF.

This clonotype was detected a few times. The chain uses TRBV5-1 and TRBJ2-2; D possibly corresponds to TRBD1 (6 bases). The V gene lost 2 bases and the J gene lost 1 base, with 9 bases spanning the gap. CDR1 is SGHRS and CDR2 is YFSETQ in the germline V gene. The CDR3 sequence is 15 residues long. CDR3: CASSFMTGNTGELFF. The CDR3 coding sequence is TGCGCCAGCAGCTTCATGACAGGGAACACCGGGGAGCTGTTTTTT.

Only a few counts were recorded for this clonotype. This rearrangement joins TRBV29-1 to TRBJ2-3; D is unclear. V lost 8 bases to trimming and J lost 0 bases, with 12 bases between them. CDR1 is SQVTM and CDR2 is ANQGSEA in the germline V gene. This CDR3 has 13 residues. The CDR3 loop is CSHGDLSTDTQYF. The CDR3 nucleotides are TGCAGCCACGGAGACCTTAGCACAGATACGCAGTATTTT.

This rearrangement joins TRBV12-3 or TRBV12-4 to TRBJ2-7; 11 bases are shared with TRBD1. J lost 4 bases, V lost 5 bases, and 7 bases had no gene match. This CDR3 has 15 amino acids. CDR3 bases: TGTGCCAGCAGTGGTGGACAGGGGGCCCGATACGAGCAGTACTTC. It translates to CASSGGQGARYEQYF.

J is TRBJ2-1 and V is TRBV20-1, with D possibly being TRBD2 (5 bases). CDR1 DFQATT and CDR2 SNEGSKA come from the germline V gene (reference sequence). V lost 1 base, J lost 1 base, and 8 bases lay in between. This CDR3 comprises 14 residues. CDR3 coding DNA: TGCAGTGCTAGAGTCACGGGGTCCTACAATGAGCAGTTCTTC. Its translation is CSARVTGSYNEQFF.

Only a few counts were recorded for this clonotype. The CDR3 region has the DNA TGCAGTGCTAAGGGACAGGCGTACCAAGAGACCCAGTACTTC. The encoded protein is CSAKGQAYQETQYF. The chain combines TRBV20-1 with TRBJ2-5, with TRBD1 identical over 8 bases. CDR3 length equals 14 residues. CDR1 is DFQATT, CDR2 SNEGSKA, per germline (reference sequence). V was pared by 4 bases and J by 0 bases, with 4 bases of the junction left unmatched.

This clonotype has more than one count but fewer than ten. The chain links TRBV5-1 to TRBJ2-1; no firm D call. The V gene's germline CDR1 is SGHRS and CDR2 YFSETQ. The germline V and J ends were trimmed by 3 bases and 5 bases, with 3 bases remaining between them. This CDR3 has 11 amino acids. The DNA for the CDR3 is TGCGCCAGCAGCTGGGACAATGAGCAGTTCTTC. Protein product: CASSWDNEQFF. The full variable domain, in which reference TRBV5-1 and TRBJ2-1 provide the parts outside the CDR3, is KAGVTQTPRYLIKTRGQQVTLSCSPISGHRSVSWYQQTPGQGLQFLFEYFSETQRNKGNFPGRFSGRQFSNSRSEMNVSTLELGDSALYLCASSWDNEQFFGPGTRLTVL.

The chain recombines TRBV7-2 with TRBJ2-7; 8 bases agree with TRBD1. The CDR3 runs to 14 residues. V lost 3 bases, J lost 3 bases, and 4 bases stayed unmatched. Germline values: CDR1 SGHTA, CDR2 FQGNSA. For the CDR3, the DNA is TGTGCCAGCAGCTTCTCAGGGGGCCGCTACGAGCAGTACTTC. Amino acid sequence: CASSFSGGRYEQYF.

The chain uses TRBV14 and TRBJ2-7; D gene uncertain. Trimming took 0 bases from V and 3 from J, leaving 6 bases between them. The CDR3 is made up of 13 amino acids. The germline V gene encodes CDR1 SGHDN and CDR2 FVKESK. As DNA, the CDR3 is TGTGCCAGCAGCCAAGAATTAAGCTACGAGCAGTACTTC. Amino acids: CASSQELSYEQYF.

The chain joins TRBV18 to TRBJ1-1; D gene unclear. The CDR3 contains 14 residues. V was pared by 2 bases and J by 3 bases, with 10 bases between. Germline loops: CDR1 KGHSH, CDR2 LQKENI. The CDR3 loop reads CASSPFTGDTEAFF. The CDR3 DNA sequence: TGTGCCAGCTCACCATTCACGGGCGACACTGAAGCTTTCTTT.

This clonotype was observed a few times. This chain links TRBV14 with TRBJ2-3; D is unresolved. The CDR3 consists of 15 residues. V was cut by 0 bases and J by 8 bases, with 15 bases left in between. Germline V gene sequence: CDR1 SGHDN, CDR2 FVKESK. CDR3 in DNA: TGTGCCAGCAGCCAAGATCCCCTCTGGACGGGTACGCAGTATTTT. This encodes CASSQDPLWTGTQYF.

The rearrangement joins TRBV11-2 to TRBJ2-7; D could derive from TRBD1 or TRBD2 (5 bases each). The germline V gene has CDR1 SGHAT and CDR2 FQNNGV. The CDR3 extends over 15 amino acids. V lost 1 base, J lost 5 bases, and 15 bases lay in between. DNA of the CDR3: TGTGCCAGCAGCTTAGGGCCGGAGGTAGGGGACGAGCAGTACTTC. Residues: CASSLGPEVGDEQYF.

This clonotype was picked up many times. The chain joins TRBV29-1 to TRBJ1-4, with 12 bases fitting TRBD1. CDR3 length: 13 amino acids. The germline V gene encodes CDR1 SQVTM and CDR2 ANQGSEA. Trimming at V came to 7 bases and at J to 8 bases, leaving 5 bases not matched to a gene. The DNA of the CDR3 is TGCAGCGCCTCCGGGACAGGGGGCGAAAAACTGTTTTTT. The encoded protein is CSASGTGGEKLFF.

The sample holds a few counts of this clonotype. The gene calls are TRBV2 and TRBJ2-7; 13 nucleotides agree with TRBD2. The CDR3 sequence is 13 residues long. Germline V gene data show CDR1 as SNHLY and CDR2 as FYNNEI. Trimming took 8 bases from V and 6 from J; bases not matched to a gene: 4. CDR3 DNA: TGTGCCAGCCGGACTAGCGGGAGAGGCGAGCAGTACTTC. This encodes CASRTSGRGEQYF.

The chain carries TRBV6-5 and TRBJ1-2; D is possibly TRBD1 (6 bases). With 2 bases removed from V and 6 bases from J, the gap between germline ends came to 16 bases. Germline V gene sequence: CDR1 MNHEY, CDR2 SVGAGI. CDR3 length: 15 amino acids. The CDR3 region has the DNA TGTGCCAGCAGTTACGAGGCCAGGGGAACCAATGGCTACACCTTC. Its protein is CASSYEARGTNGYTF.

To note about this clonotype: The conserved final phenylalanine or tryptophan is absent from the CDR3, which likely points to a read error. The chain carries TRBV27 and TRBJ2-5, with 9 positions matching TRBD2. The CDR3 is 16 residues long. V lost 2 bases to trimming and J lost 1 base; unmatched junction nucleotides: 5. The germline gives CDR1 MNHEY, CDR2 SMNVEV (reference sequence). The CDR3 DNA reads TGTGCCAGCAGTTTAGGAAGCGGGAGGTTCCAAGAGACCCAGTACGTC. Translated, it gives CASSLGSGRFQETQYV.

The chain recombines TRBV27 with TRBJ2-7, with no clear D. CDR3 length equals 15 residues. Trimming took 6 bases from V and 0 from J, leaving 15 bases between them. The germline V gene has CDR1 MNHEY and CDR2 SMNVEV (reference sequence). This CDR3 reads CASRSGELSSYEQYF. CDR3 nucleotide sequence: TGTGCCAGCAGGTCTGGCGAACTGAGCTCCTACGAGCAGTACTTC.

V and J are TRBV6-6 and TRBJ2-7; D remains unclear. This CDR3 contains 11 residues. V was pared by 3 bases and J by 4 bases, with 4 bases between. Germline V lookup: CDR1 MNHNY, CDR2 SVGAGI (reference sequence). The CDR3 loop reads CASSYRYEQYF. Here the CDR3 DNA reads TGTGCCAGCAGTTATAGGTACGAGCAGTACTTC.

This clonotype was counted only a few times. V usage is TRBV5-1 and J usage is TRBJ2-6; D is unclear. Germline lookup yields CDR1 SGHRS and CDR2 YFSETQ. There are 16 residues in the CDR3. V was shortened by 0 bases and J by 0 bases, with 7 bases between the two germline ends. The CDR3 DNA reads TGCGCCAGCAGCTTGGGGGAATACTCTGGGGCCAACGTCCTGACTTTC. The encoded protein is CASSLGEYSGANVLTF.

The sample holds a few counts of this clonotype. The rearrangement joins TRBV6-1 to TRBJ2-1; 14 nucleotides agree with TRBD2. CDR1 and CDR2 from the germline V gene are MNHNS and SASEGT. This CDR3 has 13 amino acids. The V segment lost 6 bases and the J segment 9 bases; nucleotides outside the gene matches: 1. The CDR3 DNA reads TGTGCCAGCAGAGGACTAGCGGGAGGTGAGCAGTTCTTC. This codes for CASRGLAGGEQFF.

This clonotype was observed a handful of times. The rearrangement joins TRBV5-1 to TRBJ2-3, with 11 bases aligning to TRBD1. This CDR3 region has 14 residues. Per germline, CDR1 SGHRS and CDR2 YFSETQ. Germline trimming cut 3 bases from V and 6 bases from J; bases unmatched to any gene: 3. The CDR3: CASSWTGGADTQYF. As DNA, the CDR3 is TGCGCCAGCAGCTGGACAGGGGGCGCGGATACGCAGTATTTT. Using reference TRBV5-1 and TRBJ2-3 for the parts outside the CDR3, the full variable domain is KAGVTQTPRYLIKTRGQQVTLSCSPISGHRSVSWYQQTPGQGLQFLFEYFSETQRNKGNFPGRFSGRQFSNSRSEMNVSTLELGDSALYLCASSWTGGADTQYFGPGTRLTVL.

The CDR3 bases are TGTGCCAGTACAACGTGGACGGAAAAACTGTTTTTT. Its translation is CASTTWTEKLFF. The chain employs TRBV19 and TRBJ1-4; D not certain. CDR1 and CDR2 (germline): LNHDA, SQIVND (reference sequence). CDR3 length: 12 residues. Trimming stripped 7 bases from V and 8 bases from J, with 11 bases between.

This clonotype has more than one count but fewer than ten. This chain uses TRBV10-1 with TRBJ2-7, with 13 positions matching TRBD2. The trim removed 3 bases at V and 5 bases at J, leaving 4 bases unmatched. Germline CDR1 and CDR2: WNHNN and SYGVQD (reference sequence). The CDR3 covers 15 residues. In DNA, the CDR3 is TGCGCCAGCAGTGATCCTGGACTAGCGGGAGACGAGCAGTACTTC. Its translation is CASSDPGLAGDEQYF.

This clonotype turned up a few times. This chain uses TRBV5-1 with TRBJ2-3; tentative D call: TRBD1 (5 bases). CDR1 is SGHRS, CDR2 YFSETQ, per germline. CDR3 length: 13 residues. The V gene lost 4 bases and the J gene lost 5 bases, with 11 bases spanning the gap. The CDR3 loop is CASSRQTEDTQYF. CDR3 nucleotides: TGCGCCAGCAGCCGACAGACCGAAGATACGCAGTATTTT.

This clonotype has more than one count but fewer than ten. The chain recombines TRBV18 with TRBJ2-5; 7 bases are shared with TRBD2. Germline V gene sequence: CDR1 KGHSH, CDR2 LQKENI. V gave up 3 bases and J gave up 4 bases; unmatched junction bases: 5. This CDR3 has 14 amino acids. CDR3 sequence (DNA): TGTGCCAGCTCACCCGGACTAGAAGGAGAGACCCAGTACTTC. Its protein product is CASSPGLEGETQYF.

This chain connects TRBV19 to TRBJ2-7; tentatively, D is TRBD2 (6 bases). CDR1 is LNHDA, CDR2 SQIVND, per germline (reference sequence). Trimming removed 5 bases from V and 3 bases from J, with 17 bases in between. The CDR3 sequence is 15 residues long. This CDR3 reads CASSGSLAASYEQYF. The CDR3 DNA is TGTGCCAGTAGTGGTTCACTAGCAGCCAGCTACGAGCAGTACTTC.

This clonotype was seen more than once but under ten times. The V call is TRBV14, the J call TRBJ2-2, with D tentatively TRBD1 (5 bases). Germline values: CDR1 SGHDN, CDR2 FVKESK. The germline V and J ends were trimmed by 6 bases and 4 bases, with 9 bases remaining between them. The CDR3 is 13 amino acids. CDR3 sequence (DNA): TGTGCCAGCAGGCAGGGCCCCACCGGGGAGCTGTTTTTT. This sequence encodes CASRQGPTGELFF. Variable domain in full (rest from reference TRBV14 and TRBJ2-2): EAGVTQFPSHSVIEKGQTVTLRCDPISGHDNLYWYRRVMGKEIKFLLHFVKESKQDESGMPNNRFLAERTGGTYSTLKVQPAELEDSGVYFCASRQGPTGELFFGEGSRLTVL.

This clonotype was seen a handful of times. The chain carries TRBV29-1 and TRBJ2-7, with D perhaps TRBD2 (5 bases). V lost 6 bases and J 6 bases, leaving 15 bases between the germline ends. Germline CDR1 and CDR2: SQVTM and ANQGSEA. This CDR3 contains 12 residues. This chain's CDR3 is CSVGLGSREQYF. For the CDR3, the DNA is TGCAGCGTCGGACTTGGGAGTCGCGAGCAGTACTTC.

The chain has TRBV7-7 and TRBJ2-3; 10 bases match TRBD2. CDR3 length equals 14 residues. With V trimmed by 5 bases and J by 7 bases, 6 bases remained unmatched. CDR1 and CDR2 from the germline V gene are SSHAT and FNYEAQ (reference sequence). CDR3 sequence reads: CASSPGLAVNTQYF. The CDR3 DNA sequence: TGTGCCAGCAGCCCAGGACTAGCGGTGAATACGCAGTATTTT.